The sequence of this T cell receptor beta chain was determined in a study of cytomegalovirus exposure and HLA in healthy donors. Trimming shortened V by 3 bases and J by 8 bases, and 18 bases separated the two germline ends. Germline V gene sequence: CDR1 LNHDA, CDR2 SQIVND (reference sequence). The CDR3 totals 15 residues. The PCR ran on 60 Vbeta and 13 Jbeta primers. Profiling relied on immunoSEQ multiplex PCR, and the TCRdb table lists in-frame clones only, not all of them. The repertoire consists of roughly 160,000 clones, with approximately 83% occurring once and the leading ten covering 1.2%. Sequences were obtained from PBMCs. This sequence originates from a boy aged 2 to 10 in good health and CMV-seronegative. The chain couples TRBV19 to TRBJ2-3; D is perhaps TRBD2 (7 bases). DNA for the CDR3: TGTGCCAGTAGTATCATTGGGGGGGCCGAGAGTACGCAGTATTTT. It translates to CASSIIGGAESTQYF.